A single sample is the source of the 3 T cell receptor beta chains below, sequenced in a study of technical replicates of blood from several donors. Profiled with immunoSEQ multiplex PCR; TCRdb holds only in-frame clones, not every one. Of roughly 80,000 clones in the sample, approximately 94% were seen once. Sequencing input: T cells isolated from PBMCs. The receptor set was obtained from a human donor in good health.

CDR3 sequence (DNA): TGTGCCAGCAGTCTTAGCGGGAGTGGCAATGAGCAGTTCTTC. It yields the protein CASSLSGSGNEQFF. V and J are TRBV28 and TRBJ2-1, with 9 nucleotides matching TRBD2. The J segment lost 6 bases and the V segment lost 5 bases, leaving 5 bases of the junction unmatched. The CDR3 spans 14 residues. Germline CDR1 is MDHEN and CDR2 is SYDVKM.

J is TRBJ2-7 and V is TRBV7-3; 11 nucleotides match TRBD2. This CDR3 has 15 residues. Trimming at V came to 3 bases and at J to 2 bases, leaving 3 bases not matched to a gene. Germline CDR1 reads SGHTA; CDR2 reads FQGTGA. CDR3 sequence: CASSFTSGGPYEQYF. The CDR3, as DNA: TGTGCCAGCAGCTTTACTAGCGGGGGCCCCTACGAGCAGTACTTC.

The V and J genes are TRBV6-6 and TRBJ2-7; TRBD1 agrees at 9 bases. Trimming removed 7 bases from V and 7 bases from J; junction bases left unmatched: 14. Germline V gives CDR1 MNHNY, CDR2 SVGAGI (reference sequence). The CDR3 loop spans 15 amino acids. The CDR3 DNA follows: TGTGCCAGCACTTTCCCGGGACAGGGAACACCGGAGCAGTACTTC. It encodes CASTFPGQGTPEQYF.